The rows below give T cell receptor beta chains drawn from one sample of a study of T cell responses to AZD1222 COVID-19 vaccine. The repertoire was sequenced with immunoSEQ multiplex PCR; TCRdb's copy has only in-frame clones and lacks some. The sample shows about 140,000 clones, and over 2% sits with its ten largest clones. The sample comprised peripheral blood. Receptors were obtained from an adult in good health. CDR3s include the opening cysteine and the closing phenylalanine or tryptophan. The D gene is left open where the match is weak.

CDR3nt: TGTGCCAGCAGTCCCCAACTGCCTATTAGCAATCAGCCCCAGCATTTT; CDR3aa: CASSPQLPISNQPQHF; d_gene: NA; v_gene: TRBV27; j_gene: TRBJ1-5
CDR3nt: TGTGCCAGTAGCCGAGACAGGGGGGGGTACAATGAGCAGTTCTTC; CDR3aa: CASSRDRGGYNEQFF; d_gene: TRBD1; v_gene: TRBV19; j_gene: TRBJ2-1
CDR3nt: TGTGCCAGCAGTCGACAGGGAGGTAATGAAAAACTGTTTTTT; CDR3aa: CASSRQGGNEKLFF; d_gene: TRBD1; v_gene: TRBV7-4; j_gene: TRBJ1-4
CDR3nt: TGTGCCAGCAGCTTAGAGGGACAGGGGAACTATGGCTACACCTTC; CDR3aa: CASSLEGQGNYGYTF; d_gene: TRBD1; v_gene: TRBV7-2; j_gene: TRBJ1-2
CDR3nt: TGCGCCAGCAGCGACGACTGGACGGGGCAGTACTTC; CDR3aa: CASSDDWTGQYF; d_gene: NA; v_gene: TRBV5-1; j_gene: TRBJ2-7
CDR3nt: TGTGCCAGCTCAGGGATTACAACTAATGAAAAACTGTTTTTT; CDR3aa: CASSGITTNEKLFF; d_gene: NA; v_gene: TRBV6-5; j_gene: TRBJ1-4
CDR3nt: TGTGCCAGCAGTGGAACCGGGATTGATAATTCACCCCTCCACTTT; CDR3aa: CASSGTGIDNSPLHF; d_gene: NA; v_gene: TRBV2; j_gene: TRBJ1-6
CDR3nt: TGTGCCAGCACCTTTGGACAGGGGGCGCGTCAGACTGAAGCTTTCTTT; CDR3aa: CASTFGQGARQTEAFF; d_gene: TRBD1; v_gene: TRBV7-2; j_gene: TRBJ1-1
CDR3nt: TGCGCCAGCAGCCAAGAGGCGGGGTACGAGCAGTACTTC; CDR3aa: CASSQEAGYEQYF; d_gene: NA; v_gene: TRBV4-1; j_gene: TRBJ2-7
CDR3nt: TGCAGTGCCAGACTAGTCGAGACCCAGTACTTC; CDR3aa: CSARLVETQYF; d_gene: NA; v_gene: TRBV20-1; j_gene: TRBJ2-5
CDR3nt: TGTGCCAGCAGCCCCGGGGATTTTCGGACCCTAATATCCAATGAGCAGTTCTTC; CDR3aa: CASSPGDFRTLISNEQFF; d_gene: NA; v_gene: TRBV7-8; j_gene: TRBJ2-1
CDR3nt: TGTGCCAGCGGTTCGGGGGGGCACCCCGTGGATACGCAGTATTTT; CDR3aa: CASGSGGHPVDTQYF; d_gene: TRBD2; v_gene: TRBV7-2; j_gene: TRBJ2-3
CDR3nt: TGTGCCAGCAGTCCCCTAGCGGGGGGTTACAATGAGCAGTTCTTC; CDR3aa: CASSPLAGGYNEQFF; d_gene: TRBD2; v_gene: TRBV3-1/TRBV3-2; j_gene: TRBJ2-1
CDR3nt: TGTGCCAGCAGCTCGCAGGACAGGGAGTTTGGCGGCTACACCTTC; CDR3aa: CASSSQDREFGGYTF; d_gene: TRBD1; v_gene: TRBV5-5; j_gene: TRBJ1-2
CDR3nt: TGTGCCAGCACGTTCCAACAGGCGCACTATGGCTACACCTTC; CDR3aa: CASTFQQAHYGYTF; d_gene: NA; v_gene: TRBV6-6; j_gene: TRBJ1-2
CDR3nt: TGCAGCGTCGAGACAGAGAGCTATGGCTACACCTTC; CDR3aa: CSVETESYGYTF; d_gene: NA; v_gene: TRBV29-1; j_gene: TRBJ1-2
CDR3nt: TGCGCCAGCAGCTTGGTACGTACGGGAATGAGCGGCTACACCTTC; CDR3aa: CASSLVRTGMSGYTF; d_gene: NA; v_gene: TRBV5-1; j_gene: TRBJ1-2
CDR3nt: TGTGCCAGCAGCGAGACCGGGGGGGGAAGTACGGATACGCAGTATTTT; CDR3aa: CASSETGGGSTDTQYF; d_gene: TRBD2; v_gene: TRBV3-1/TRBV3-2; j_gene: TRBJ2-3
CDR3nt: TGTGCCAGCAGCTCTCTAGAACTGCGGGCCACCTACGAGCAGTACTTC; CDR3aa: CASSSLELRATYEQYF; d_gene: NA; v_gene: TRBV7-9; j_gene: TRBJ2-7
CDR3nt: TGCGCCAGCAGCCAAGAGGTTGGTCGGGGGGCCACCGGGGAGCTGTTTTTT; CDR3aa: CASSQEVGRGATGELFF; d_gene: NA; v_gene: TRBV4-1; j_gene: TRBJ2-2